This T cell receptor beta chain is drawn from a study of cytomegalovirus exposure and HLA in healthy donors. Though nominally healthy at sampling, donors likely had unrecorded immune exposures. Study findings and constraints: Many donors shared some public TCRs, even though most TCR sequences were rare. Presence/absence analyses rested on an assumption that sequencing depth was roughly uniform across donors.

PCR involved 60 Vbeta and 13 Jbeta primers. TCRdb's copy holds only in-frame clones and misses some; the assay was immunoSEQ multiplex PCR. This specimen shows 200,000 or so clones; the ten leading clones hold 0.9% to 1.4%. The CDR3 spans 15 residues. Germline-derived CDR1 and CDR2 are MGHDK and SYGVNS. Germline trimming cut 4 bases from V and 5 bases from J; bases unmatched to any gene: 7. Regarding this clone: No antigen is known for it.

This sequence was found in a girl aged 2-9 years in good health and CMV-seropositive. The specimen was PBMCs. The chain has TRBV25-1 and TRBJ1-4, with 7 nucleotides matching TRBD1. The CDR3 loop is CASSAETGWNEKLFF. CDR3 bases: TGTGCCAGCAGTGCCGAGACAGGGTGGAATGAAAAACTGTTTTTT.